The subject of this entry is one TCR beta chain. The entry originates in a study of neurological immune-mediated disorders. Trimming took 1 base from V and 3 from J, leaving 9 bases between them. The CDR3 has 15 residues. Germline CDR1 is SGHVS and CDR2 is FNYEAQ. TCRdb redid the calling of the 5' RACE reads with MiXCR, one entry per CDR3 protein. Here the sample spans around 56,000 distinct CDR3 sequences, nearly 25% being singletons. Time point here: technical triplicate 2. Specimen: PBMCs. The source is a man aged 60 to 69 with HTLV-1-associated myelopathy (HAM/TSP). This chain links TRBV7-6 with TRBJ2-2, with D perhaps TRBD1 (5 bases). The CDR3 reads CASSLGGADTGELFF. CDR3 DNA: TGTGCCAGCAGCTTAGGGGGCGCGGACACCGGGGAGCTGTTTTTT.